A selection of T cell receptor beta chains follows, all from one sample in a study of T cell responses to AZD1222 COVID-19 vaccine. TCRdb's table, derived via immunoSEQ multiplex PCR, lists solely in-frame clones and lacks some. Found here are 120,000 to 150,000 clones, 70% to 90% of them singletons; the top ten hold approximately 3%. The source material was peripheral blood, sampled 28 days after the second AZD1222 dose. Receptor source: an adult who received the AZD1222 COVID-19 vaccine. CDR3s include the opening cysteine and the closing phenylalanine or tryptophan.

CDR3 protein: CASSPDTRGGYTF; V gene: TRBV10-1; J gene: TRBJ1-2
CDR3 protein: CASTPTDRGYQPQHF; V gene: TRBV19; J gene: TRBJ1-5
CDR3 protein: CASSVDGGLSQPQHF; V gene: TRBV9; J gene: TRBJ1-5
CDR3 protein: CASSPPTAADTQYF; V gene: TRBV18; J gene: TRBJ2-3
CDR3 protein: CASSLNLAGGRVDEQFF; V gene: TRBV7-2; J gene: TRBJ2-1
CDR3 protein: CASSDDLSPNQPQHF; V gene: TRBV7-9; J gene: TRBJ1-5
CDR3 protein: CASMRGTAFNYGYTF; V gene: TRBV28; J gene: TRBJ1-2
CDR3 protein: CASSLTATNEKLFF; V gene: TRBV5-4; J gene: TRBJ1-4
CDR3 protein: CASTRDLGAVWAFF; V gene: TRBV5-1; J gene: TRBJ1-1
CDR3 protein: CASSHQQGDHQPQHF; V gene: TRBV4-1; J gene: TRBJ1-5
CDR3 protein: CASSQGLAVAKNIQYF; V gene: TRBV9; J gene: TRBJ2-4
CDR3 protein: CASSLGAVQETQYF; V gene: TRBV11-2; J gene: TRBJ2-5
CDR3 protein: CASSFEGRGPNGYTF; V gene: TRBV27; J gene: TRBJ1-2
CDR3 protein: CASSTGLVTDTQYF; V gene: TRBV7-3; J gene: TRBJ2-3
CDR3 protein: CASSGAGQNYGYTF; V gene: TRBV7-2; J gene: TRBJ1-2
CDR3 protein: CATSDLGQGIGELFF; V gene: TRBV24-1; J gene: TRBJ2-2